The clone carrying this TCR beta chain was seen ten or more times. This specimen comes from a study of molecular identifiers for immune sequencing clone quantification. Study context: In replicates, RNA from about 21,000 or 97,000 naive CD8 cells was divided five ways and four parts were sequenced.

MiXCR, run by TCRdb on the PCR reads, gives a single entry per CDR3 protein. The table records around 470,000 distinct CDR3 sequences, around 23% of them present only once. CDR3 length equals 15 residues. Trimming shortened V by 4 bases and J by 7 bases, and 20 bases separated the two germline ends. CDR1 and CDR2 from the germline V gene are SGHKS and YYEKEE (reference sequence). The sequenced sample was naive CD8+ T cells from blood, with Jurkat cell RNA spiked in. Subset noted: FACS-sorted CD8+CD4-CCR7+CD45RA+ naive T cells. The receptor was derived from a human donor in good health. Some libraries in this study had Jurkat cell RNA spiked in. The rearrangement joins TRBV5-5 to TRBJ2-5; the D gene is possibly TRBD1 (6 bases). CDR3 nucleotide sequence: TGTGCCAGCAGCGCGAACCTCAGGGGCAAGGTGACCCAGTACTTC. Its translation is CASSANLRGKVTQYF.